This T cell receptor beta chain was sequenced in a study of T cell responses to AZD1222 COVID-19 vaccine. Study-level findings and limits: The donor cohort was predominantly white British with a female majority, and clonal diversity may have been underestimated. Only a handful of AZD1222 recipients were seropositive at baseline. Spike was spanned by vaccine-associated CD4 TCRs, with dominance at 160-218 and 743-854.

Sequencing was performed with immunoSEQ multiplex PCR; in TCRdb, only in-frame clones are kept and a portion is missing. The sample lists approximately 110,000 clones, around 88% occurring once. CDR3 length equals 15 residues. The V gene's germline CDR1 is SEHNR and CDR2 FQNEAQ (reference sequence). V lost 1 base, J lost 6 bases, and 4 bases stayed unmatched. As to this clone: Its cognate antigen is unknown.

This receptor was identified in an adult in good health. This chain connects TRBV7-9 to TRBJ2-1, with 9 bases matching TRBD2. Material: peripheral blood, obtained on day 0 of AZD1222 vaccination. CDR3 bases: TGTGCCAGCAGCTTAGAGGCTAGCGGGGCCAATGAGCAGTTCTTC. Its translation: CASSLEASGANEQFF.